This TCR beta chain was recovered during a study of blood T cell repertoires in COVID-19. As for the study in general: COVID-19 samples from acute and convalescent phases originated in the United States, Italy and Spain. From T cells, B-cell-depleted T cells, or PBMCs came the material, which was cDNA or gDNA.

Authors' methods: Reference gene primer amplification gave nucleated cell count estimates. TCRdb keeps only in-frame clones here, not all; method: immunoSEQ multiplex PCR. V and J calls and clone size come straight from that table; D and trimming were deduced from the DNA. The sample includes about 130,000 clones, around 76% of them seen just once. Sequenced input: peripheral blood. This clonotype was sampled from a human donor in a cohort sampled during active COVID-19.

This chain's CDR3 is CASSGQGVNYGYTF. CDR3 bases: TGTGCCAGCAGCGGACAGGGGGTTAACTATGGCTACACCTTC. The chain couples TRBV28 to TRBJ1-2, with TRBD1 matching 10 bases. J gave up 1 base and V 6 bases, and 2 bases lay outside the gene matches. The CDR3 sequence is 14 residues long. Germline loops: CDR1 MDHEN, CDR2 SYDVKM.